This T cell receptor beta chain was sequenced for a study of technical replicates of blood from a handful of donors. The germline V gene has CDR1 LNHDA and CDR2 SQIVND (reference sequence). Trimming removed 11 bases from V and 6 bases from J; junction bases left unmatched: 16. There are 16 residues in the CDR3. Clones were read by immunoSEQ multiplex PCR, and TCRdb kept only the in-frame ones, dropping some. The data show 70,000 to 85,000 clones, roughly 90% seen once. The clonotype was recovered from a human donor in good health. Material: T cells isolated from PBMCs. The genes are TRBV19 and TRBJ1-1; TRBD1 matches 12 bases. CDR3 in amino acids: CASNHRGTGGLAEAFF. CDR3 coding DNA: TGTGCCTCAAATCATAGGGGGACAGGGGGCTTGGCTGAAGCTTTCTTT.